These 32 T cell receptor beta chains were sequenced from one sample in a study of cytomegalovirus exposure and HLA in healthy donors. Researchers ran the PCR with 60 Vbeta and 13 Jbeta primers. Profiled with immunoSEQ multiplex PCR; TCRdb holds only in-frame clones, not every one. This table holds 150,000 or so clones, 77% found once. Sequencing input: PBMCs. These receptors were collected from a male donor in good health and CMV-seropositive.

The chain carries TRBV28 and TRBJ1-4, with D possibly matching TRBD1 (6 bases). There are 13 residues in the CDR3. Germline V gives CDR1 MDHEN, CDR2 SYDVKM. Trimming took off 6 bases at V and 10 bases at J, with 15 bases between the two ends. The CDR3 here is CASRGQGGGKLFF. In DNA, the CDR3 is TGTGCCAGCAGAGGGCAAGGGGGGGGAAAACTGTTTTTT.

The DNA for the CDR3 is TGTGCCAGCAGTGCGGGACAGATCAATCAGCCCCAGCATTTT. It codes for CASSAGQINQPQHF. V gene TRBV6-5 combines with J gene TRBJ1-5; TRBD1 aligns across 7 bases. This CDR3 has 14 residues. J was trimmed by 3 bases and V by 5 bases; bases with no gene match: 4. CDR1 is MNHEY, CDR2 SVGAGI, per germline.

This sequence joins TRBV27 and TRBJ1-1; tentatively, D is TRBD1 (6 bases). This CDR3 has 14 residues. V lost 5 bases and J 0 bases, leaving 10 bases between the germline ends. Germline CDR1 and CDR2: MNHEY and SMNVEV (reference sequence). The CDR3 reads CASSPGVMNTEAFF. CDR3 nucleotides: TGTGCCAGCAGTCCAGGGGTTATGAACACTGAAGCTTTCTTT.

This clone was recorded only once. The V gene is TRBV6-1, the J gene TRBJ1-1; a weak D match, TRBD1 (5 bases). Trimming took 6 bases from V and 6 from J, leaving 17 bases between them. The V gene's germline CDR1 is MNHNS and CDR2 SASEGT. The CDR3 consists of 14 residues. CDR3 nucleotide sequence: TGTGCCAGCAGCCCCTGGACCGGGGGGTCTGAAGCTTTCTTT. Amino acids: CASSPWTGGSEAFF.

This chain connects TRBV27 to TRBJ2-3; possible D gene TRBD2, 6 bases. Trimming stripped 7 bases from V and 5 bases from J, with 28 bases between. The length of the CDR3 is 18 residues. Germline V gene data show CDR1 as MNHEY and CDR2 as SMNVEV (reference sequence). This CDR3 reads CASTSYLGAWGDIDTQYF. The CDR3 coding sequence is TGTGCCAGCACCTCCTACCTTGGGGCTTGGGGGGATATAGATACGCAGTATTTT.

The V call is TRBV4-1, the J call TRBJ1-1; possible D gene TRBD1, 5 bases. The CDR3 is 13 residues long. Looked up from germline, CDR1 is MGHRA and CDR2 is YSYEKL. The V end was cut by 3 bases, the J end by 5 bases, with 10 bases between. CDR3 DNA sequence: TGCGCCAGCAGCCAGATGGGGGGGACTGAAGCTTTCTTT. This codes for CASSQMGGTEAFF.

This chain connects TRBV19 to TRBJ1-1; 8 nucleotides align to TRBD1. The CDR3 totals 15 residues. The V and J ends lost 3 bases and 1 base, in that order; junction bases with no gene match: 4. CDR1 is LNHDA, CDR2 SQIVND, per germline (reference sequence). For the CDR3, the DNA is TGTGCCAGTAGTATGGGGGACAGGACGAACACTGAAGCTTTCTTT. Protein: CASSMGDRTNTEAFF.

The genes are TRBV6-5 and TRBJ2-7; D uncertain. CDR1 is MNHEY, CDR2 SVGAGI, per germline. This CDR3 comprises 11 residues. Trimming took 6 bases from V and 12 from J, leaving 15 bases between them. CDR3 sequence (DNA): TGTGCCAGCAGGGATCGGGTGAAAGTGTACTTC. It translates to CASRDRVKVYF.

This clone was seen more than once but under ten times. The J gene is TRBJ1-2, the V gene TRBV6-1, with D perhaps matching TRBD1 (6 bases). In germline, CDR1 is MNHNS, CDR2 SASEGT. Trimming cost V 8 bases and J 6 bases, with 13 bases left between them. This CDR3 comprises 12 residues. The CDR3: CASRLRTDGYTF. The CDR3 DNA reads TGTGCCAGCCGCCTCAGGACAGATGGCTACACCTTC.

The chain is built from TRBV28 and TRBJ2-2, with 9 bases aligning to TRBD1. Germline assignment: CDR1 MDHEN and CDR2 SYDVKM. This CDR3 region has 18 residues. The V segment lost 6 bases and the J segment 3 bases; nucleotides outside the gene matches: 14. CDR3 region: CASSGRKRDREHTGELFF. The CDR3 bases are TGTGCCAGCAGCGGGAGAAAAAGGGACAGGGAGCACACCGGGGAGCTGTTTTTT.

The rearrangement joins TRBV5-1 to TRBJ2-5; 7 nucleotides match TRBD1. V gave up 1 base and J gave up 2 bases; unmatched junction bases: 2. This CDR3 contains 14 residues. In germline, CDR1 is SGHRS, CDR2 YFSETQ. CDR3 loop: CASSLTGAQETQYF. CDR3 DNA sequence: TGCGCCAGCAGCTTGACAGGGGCTCAAGAGACCCAGTACTTC.

This clone came up once. V is TRBV6-1 and J is TRBJ1-5, with TRBD1 as a possible D gene (6 bases). This CDR3 region has 13 residues. Germline assignment: CDR1 MNHNS and CDR2 SASEGT. Trimming left V 6 bases short and J 7 bases short, with 13 bases between. CDR3 sequence reads: CASRAGDKQPQHF. The CDR3 bases are TGTGCCAGCAGGGCAGGGGATAAACAGCCCCAGCATTTT.

The chain has TRBV5-6 and TRBJ1-3; a possible D gene is TRBD1 (5 bases). CDR1 SGHDT and CDR2 YYEEEE come from the germline V gene. Trimming removed 4 bases at V and 0 bases at J, with 14 bases between. This CDR3 is built from 16 residues. CDR3 sequence (DNA): TGTGCCAGCAGCAAACAGGTCCCCTACTCTGGAAACACCATATATTTT. Translation gives CASSKQVPYSGNTIYF.

V is TRBV6-5 and J is TRBJ1-1; D is unresolved. In germline, CDR1 is MNHEY, CDR2 SVGAGI. The CDR3 spans 12 residues. V dropped 0 bases and J dropped 10 bases, with 9 bases sitting between them. CDR3 amino acids: CASSYSGEGAFF. In DNA, the CDR3 is TGTGCCAGCAGTTACTCCGGGGAAGGAGCTTTCTTT.

In regard to this clone: Other DNA sequences from this sample encode an identical CDR3 as well. The chain links TRBV28 to TRBJ2-6, with TRBD1 identical over 8 bases. V lost 5 bases to trimming and J lost 2 bases; unmatched junction nucleotides: 2. CDR1 is MDHEN, CDR2 SYDVKM, per germline. CDR3 length: 15 amino acids. The CDR3 nucleotides read TGTGCCAGCAGTCAACAGGGGGCTGGGGCCAACGTCCTGACTTTC. Its translation is CASSQQGAGANVLTF. Using reference TRBV28 and TRBJ2-6 for the parts outside the CDR3, the full variable domain is DVKVTQSSRYLVKRTGEKVFLECVQDMDHENMFWYRQDPGLGLRLIYFSYDVKMKEKGDIPEGYSVSREKKERFSLILESASTNQTSMYLCASSQQGAGANVLTFGAGSRLTVL.

This chain joins TRBV7-3 and TRBJ2-1; a possible D gene is TRBD2 (5 bases). Deletions cut 5 bases from V and 0 bases from J, with 11 bases between. The CDR3 spans 15 residues. The germline V gene has CDR1 SGHTA and CDR2 FQGTGA. CDR3 protein: CASSRRGSSYNEQFF. The CDR3 nucleotides read TGTGCCAGCAGCCGCAGAGGGAGCTCCTACAATGAGCAGTTCTTC. The entire variable domain, with the rest obtained from reference TRBV7-3 and TRBJ2-1, is as follows: GAGVSQTPSNKVTEKGKYVELRCDPISGHTALYWYRQSLGQGPEFLIYFQGTGAADDSGLPNDRFFAVRPEGSVSTLKIQRTERGDSAVYLCASSRRGSSYNEQFFGPGTRLTVL.

On this clone itself: Other DNA sequences in this sample translate to the same CDR3. The rearrangement joins TRBV7-3 to TRBJ2-2, with 7 bases matching TRBD1. The trim removed 1 base at V and 5 bases at J, leaving 4 bases unmatched. The CDR3 runs to 15 residues. The germline gives CDR1 SGHTA, CDR2 FQGTGA. CDR3 in DNA: TGTGCCAGCAGCTTAAAACAGGGGAATACCGGGGAGCTGTTTTTT. Translation: CASSLKQGNTGELFF.

The J gene is TRBJ2-7, the V gene TRBV5-6; D is unclear. Per the germline V gene, CDR1 is SGHDT and CDR2 is YYEEEE. Between the trimmed V and J ends, which lost 0 bases and 7 bases, there was a span of 17 bases. The CDR3 runs to 15 residues. The CDR3 loop is CASSLGGTLVREQYF. In DNA form, the CDR3 reads TGTGCCAGCAGCTTGGGCGGAACCTTAGTTCGGGAGCAGTACTTC.

This clone was found once. The chain has TRBV5-8 and TRBJ1-2; D gene uncertain. Trimming removed 5 bases at V and 3 bases at J, with 17 bases between. Germline values: CDR1 SGHTS, CDR2 YDEGEE. The CDR3 consists of 15 residues. The CDR3 loop reads CASSPLDTLDYGYTF. As DNA, the CDR3 is TGTGCCAGCAGTCCATTAGACACGCTCGACTATGGCTACACCTTC. The full variable domain, completed using reference TRBV5-8 and TRBJ1-2, is EAGVTQSPTHLIKTRGQQATLRCSPISGHTSVYWYQQALGLGLQFLLWYDEGEERNRGNFPPRFSGRQFPNYSSELNVNALELEDSALYLCASSPLDTLDYGYTFGSGTRLTVV.

V and J are TRBV5-4 and TRBJ2-3, with TRBD2 matching over 7 bases. This CDR3 is built from 17 residues. Per germline, CDR1 SGHNT and CDR2 YYREEE (reference sequence). V shed 4 bases, J shed 6 bases, and the junction held 17 bases outside the gene matches. The CDR3 is CASSPGGLIGEGDTQYF. In DNA form, the CDR3 reads TGTGCCAGCAGCCCCGGGGGTTTAATCGGGGAGGGGGATACGCAGTATTTT. Full variable domain (outside the CDR3, taken from reference TRBV5-4 and TRBJ2-3): ETGVTQSPTHLIKTRGQQVTLRCSSQSGHNTVSWYQQALGQGPQFIFQYYREEENGRGNFPPRFSGLQFPNYSSELNVNALELDDSALYLCASSPGGLIGEGDTQYFGPGTRLTVL.

The genes are TRBV6-5 and TRBJ2-5; 7 bases agree with TRBD1. Germline lookup yields CDR1 MNHEY and CDR2 SVGAGI. V lost 2 bases and J lost 5; bases outside the gene matches: 8. This CDR3 region has 15 residues. CDR3 protein: CASSYEQGFRETQYF. DNA of the CDR3: TGTGCCAGCAGTTACGAACAGGGGTTTAGGGAGACCCAGTACTTC.

The chain combines TRBV5-4 with TRBJ2-5, with D possibly matching TRBD1 (5 bases). Trimming shortened V by 0 bases and J by 6 bases, and 12 bases separated the two germline ends. This CDR3 contains 14 residues. The germline V gene encodes CDR1 SGHNT and CDR2 YYREEE (reference sequence). The CDR3 nucleotides are TGTGCCAGCAGCTTGGCCAGGGCATGGAAGACCCAGTACTTC. Protein: CASSLARAWKTQYF.

This clone was counted only a few times. V gene TRBV6-1 combines with J gene TRBJ2-1; 9 nucleotides line up with TRBD2. The germline V gene has CDR1 MNHNS and CDR2 SASEGT. The length of the CDR3 is 14 residues. The junction had 9 bases not matched to a gene; V was cut back by 8 bases and J by 7 bases. The CDR3 is CASRGGGALNEQFF. The DNA of the CDR3 is TGTGCCAGCCGTGGCGGGGGGGCCTTGAATGAGCAGTTCTTC.

The rearrangement uses TRBV6-5 and TRBJ2-2, with 10 bases aligning to TRBD1. The CDR3 extends over 15 amino acids. The germline CDR1 and CDR2 sequences are MNHEY and SVGAGI. V was pared by 6 bases and J by 7 bases, with 8 bases of the junction left unmatched. The CDR3 DNA reads TGTGCCAGCAGACTTGACAGGGGGCTTAACGGGGAGCTGTTTTTT. Amino acid sequence: CASRLDRGLNGELFF.

The chain carries TRBV6-4 and TRBJ2-1; D is possibly TRBD2 (5 bases). V lost 1 base, J lost 8 bases, and 9 bases lay in between. CDR1 MRHNA and CDR2 SNTAGT come from the germline V gene. The CDR3 consists of 13 residues. CDR3 sequence: CASSDYGVDEQFF. The CDR3 DNA follows: TGTGCCAGCAGTGACTACGGGGTGGATGAGCAGTTCTTC.

The chain is built from TRBV29-1 and TRBJ1-1; D gene uncertain. CDR3 length: 12 amino acids. V was pared by 6 bases and J by 8 bases, with 16 bases between. Looked up from germline, CDR1 is SQVTM and CDR2 is ANQGSEA. CDR3 in amino acids: CSVPRFGGEAFF. In DNA form, the CDR3 reads TGCAGCGTCCCGAGATTCGGCGGAGAAGCTTTCTTT.

The genes are TRBV9 and TRBJ2-4; 11 bases line up with TRBD1. The CDR3 runs 13 residues. Looked up from germline, CDR1 is SGDLS and CDR2 is YYNGEE. V gave up 3 bases and J gave up 8 bases; unmatched junction bases: 1. CDR3 coding DNA: TGTGCCAGCAGCGGGGGACAGGGGGACATTCAGTACTTC. This gives the protein CASSGGQGDIQYF.

This clone appeared a few times. This chain connects TRBV5-6 to TRBJ1-4; D ambiguous. Germline V gene sequence: CDR1 SGHDT, CDR2 YYEEEE. CDR3 size: 14 residues. V gave up 0 bases and J gave up 4 bases, with 7 bases separating them. Here the CDR3 DNA reads TGTGCCAGCAGCTTGGGACACCGTAATGAAAAACTGTTTTTT. Encoded protein: CASSLGHRNEKLFF.

The rearrangement links TRBV5-5 to TRBJ2-5; 12 bases are shared with TRBD2. Trimming removed 0 bases from V and 9 bases from J; junction bases left unmatched: 6. The CDR3 contains 15 residues. The V gene's germline CDR1 is SGHKS and CDR2 YYEKEE (reference sequence). Here the CDR3 DNA reads TGTGCCAGCAGCTTGGCGACTAGCGGGGGCCTGTCCCAGTACTTC. Its translation is CASSLATSGGLSQYF.

The chain carries TRBV21-1 and TRBJ2-5; the tabulated D call, TRBD1, remains unverified against the DNA. TRBV21-1 is noted as a pseudogene. CDR3 length: 15 amino acids. The CDR3 region is CASEPGTGCQETQYF. CDR3 bases: TGTGCCAGCGAACCCGGGACAGGGTGCCAAGAGACCCAGTACTTC.

The rearrangement links TRBV15 to TRBJ2-2; D perhaps matches TRBD2 (5 bases). The germline V and J ends were trimmed by 1 base and 6 bases, with 12 bases remaining between them. This CDR3 has 15 residues. The germline V gene encodes CDR1 LNHNV and CDR2 YYDKDF (reference sequence). The DNA of the CDR3 is TGTGCCACCAGCAGAGTTGGCCCGGGGTCCGGGGAGCTGTTTTTT. This translates into CATSRVGPGSGELFF.

V usage is TRBV6-1 and J usage is TRBJ1-1; D unresolved. The CDR3 covers 13 residues. V lost 5 bases to trimming and J lost 3 bases, with 10 bases between them. Germline values: CDR1 MNHNS, CDR2 SASEGT. CDR3 nucleotides: TGTGCCAGCAGTTATGGGAGCGACACTGAAGCTTTCTTT. It is translated as CASSYGSDTEAFF.